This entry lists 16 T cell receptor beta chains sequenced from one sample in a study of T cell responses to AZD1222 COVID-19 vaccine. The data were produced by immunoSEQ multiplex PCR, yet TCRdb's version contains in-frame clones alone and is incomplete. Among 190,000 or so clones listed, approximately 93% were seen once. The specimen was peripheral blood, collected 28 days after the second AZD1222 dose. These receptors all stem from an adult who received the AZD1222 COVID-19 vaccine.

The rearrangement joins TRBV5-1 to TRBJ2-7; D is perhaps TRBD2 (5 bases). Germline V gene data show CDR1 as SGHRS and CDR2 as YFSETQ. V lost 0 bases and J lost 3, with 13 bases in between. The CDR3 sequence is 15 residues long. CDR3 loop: CASSLVGDNLYEQYF. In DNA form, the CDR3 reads TGCGCCAGCAGCTTGGTCGGGGATAACCTCTACGAGCAGTACTTC.

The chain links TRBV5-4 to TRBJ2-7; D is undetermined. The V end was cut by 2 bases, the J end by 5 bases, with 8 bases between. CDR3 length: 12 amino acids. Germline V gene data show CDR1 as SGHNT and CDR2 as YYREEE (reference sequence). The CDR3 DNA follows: TGTGCCAGCAGCTTCAGTGGCCACGAGCAGTACTTC. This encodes CASSFSGHEQYF.

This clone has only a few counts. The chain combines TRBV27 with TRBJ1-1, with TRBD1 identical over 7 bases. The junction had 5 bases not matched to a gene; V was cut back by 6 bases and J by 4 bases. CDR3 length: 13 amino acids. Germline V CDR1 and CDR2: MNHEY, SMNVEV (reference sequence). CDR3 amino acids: CASSPGGATEAFF. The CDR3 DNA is TGTGCCAGCAGCCCAGGGGGGGCCACTGAAGCTTTCTTT.

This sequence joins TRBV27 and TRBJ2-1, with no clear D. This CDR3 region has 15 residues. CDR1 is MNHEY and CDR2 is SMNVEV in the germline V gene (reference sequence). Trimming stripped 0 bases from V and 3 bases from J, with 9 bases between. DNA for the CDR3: TGTGCCAGCAGTTTATCCGGGCCTAGCTACAATGAGCAGTTCTTC. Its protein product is CASSLSGPSYNEQFF.

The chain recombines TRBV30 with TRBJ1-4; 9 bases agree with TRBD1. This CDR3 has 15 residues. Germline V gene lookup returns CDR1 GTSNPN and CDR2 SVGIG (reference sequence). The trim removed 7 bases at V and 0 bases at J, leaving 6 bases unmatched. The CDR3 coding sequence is TGTGCCTTGGGACAGGGAGTGCCAACTAATGAAAAACTGTTTTTT. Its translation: CALGQGVPTNEKLFF.

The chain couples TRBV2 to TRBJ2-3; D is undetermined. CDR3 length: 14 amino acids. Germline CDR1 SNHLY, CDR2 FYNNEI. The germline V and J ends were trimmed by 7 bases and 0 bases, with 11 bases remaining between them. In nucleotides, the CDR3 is TGTGCCAGCACAGGTCCCTTTAGCACAGATACGCAGTATTTT. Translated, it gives CASTGPFSTDTQYF.

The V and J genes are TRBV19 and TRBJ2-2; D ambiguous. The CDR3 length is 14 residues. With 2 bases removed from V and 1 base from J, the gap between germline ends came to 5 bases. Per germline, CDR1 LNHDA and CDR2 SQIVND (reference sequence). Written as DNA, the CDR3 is TGTGCCAGTAGTATAACGGGGAACACCGGGGAGCTGTTTTTT. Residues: CASSITGNTGELFF.

The CDR3 DNA sequence: TGTGCCAGCACGACGCGCAGGGGAGAGACCCAGTACTTC. As protein: CASTTRRGETQYF. This rearrangement joins TRBV27 to TRBJ2-5; D might be TRBD1 (6 bases). Germline CDR1 reads MNHEY; CDR2 reads SMNVEV (reference sequence). The germline V and J ends were trimmed by 7 bases and 4 bases, with 13 bases remaining between them. The CDR3 has 13 amino acids.

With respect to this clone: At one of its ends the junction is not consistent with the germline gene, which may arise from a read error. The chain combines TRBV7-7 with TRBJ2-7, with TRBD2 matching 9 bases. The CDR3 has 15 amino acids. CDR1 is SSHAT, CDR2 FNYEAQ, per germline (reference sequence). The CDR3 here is CASSPQAAGGGEQYF. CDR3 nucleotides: TGTGCTAGCAGCCCCCAAGCGGCGGGAGGGGGCGAGCAGTACTTC.

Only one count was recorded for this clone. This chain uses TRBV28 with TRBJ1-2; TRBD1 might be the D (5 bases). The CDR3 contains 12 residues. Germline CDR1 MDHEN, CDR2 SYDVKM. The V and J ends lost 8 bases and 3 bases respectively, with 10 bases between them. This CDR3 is CASRGGYYGYTF. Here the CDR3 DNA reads TGTGCCAGCCGGGGGGGATACTATGGCTACACCTTC.

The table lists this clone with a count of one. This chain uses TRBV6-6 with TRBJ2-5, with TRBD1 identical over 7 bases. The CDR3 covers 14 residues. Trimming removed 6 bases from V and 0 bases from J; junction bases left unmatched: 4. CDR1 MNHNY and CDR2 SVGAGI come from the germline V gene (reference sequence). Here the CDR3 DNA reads TGTGCCAGCAGAACGGACAGGTACCAAGAGACCCAGTACTTC. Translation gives CASRTDRYQETQYF.

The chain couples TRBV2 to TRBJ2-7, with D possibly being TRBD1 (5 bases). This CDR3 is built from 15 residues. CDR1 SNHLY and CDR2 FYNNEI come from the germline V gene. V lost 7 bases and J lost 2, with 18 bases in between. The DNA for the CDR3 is TGTGCCAGCATCACTTATCGGACACCGACCTACGAGCAGTACTTC. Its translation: CASITYRTPTYEQYF.

Written as DNA, the CDR3 is TGTGCCAGCAGCCAAGTATGGGAGGGGGCCTACGAGCAGTACTTC. Translating gives CASSQVWEGAYEQYF. The chain couples TRBV3-1 (or the pseudogene TRBV3-2) to TRBJ2-7, with D perhaps TRBD2 (7 bases). Germline CDR1 reads LGHDT; CDR2 reads YNNKEL (reference sequence). The V gene lost 1 base and the J gene lost 2 bases, with 12 bases spanning the gap. This CDR3 contains 15 residues.

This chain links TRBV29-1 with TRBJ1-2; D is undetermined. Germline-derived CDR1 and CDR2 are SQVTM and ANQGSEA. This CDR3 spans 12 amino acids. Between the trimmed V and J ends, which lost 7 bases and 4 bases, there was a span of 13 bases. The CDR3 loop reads CSDRQVPYGYTF. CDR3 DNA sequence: TGCAGCGATCGGCAGGTCCCCTATGGCTACACCTTC. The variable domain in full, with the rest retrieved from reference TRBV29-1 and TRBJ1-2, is SAVISQKPSRDICQRGTSLTIQCQVDSQVTMMFWYRQQPGQSLTLIATANQGSEATYESGFVIDKFPISRPNLTFSTLTVSNMSPEDSSIYLCSDRQVPYGYTFGSGTRLTVV.

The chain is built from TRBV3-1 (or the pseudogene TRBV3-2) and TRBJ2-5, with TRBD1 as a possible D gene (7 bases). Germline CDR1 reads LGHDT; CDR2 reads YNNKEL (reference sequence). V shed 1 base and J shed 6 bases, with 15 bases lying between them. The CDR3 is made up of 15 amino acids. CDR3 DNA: TGTGCCAGCAGCCAAGGAGGATCAGGGGGGAAGACCCAGTACTTC. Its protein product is CASSQGGSGGKTQYF.

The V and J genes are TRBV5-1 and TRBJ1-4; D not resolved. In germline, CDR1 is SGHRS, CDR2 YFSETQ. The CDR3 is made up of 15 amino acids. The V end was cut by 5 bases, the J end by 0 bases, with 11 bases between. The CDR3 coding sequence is TGCGCCAGCAGACGATTCATCGCAACTAATGAAAAACTGTTTTTT. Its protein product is CASRRFIATNEKLFF. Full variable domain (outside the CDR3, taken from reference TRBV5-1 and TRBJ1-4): KAGVTQTPRYLIKTRGQQVTLSCSPISGHRSVSWYQQTPGQGLQFLFEYFSETQRNKGNFPGRFSGRQFSNSRSEMNVSTLELGDSALYLCASRRFIATNEKLFFGSGTQLSVL.